This TCR beta chain originates from a study of T cell changes during pregnancy in multiple sclerosis. This CDR3 region has 13 residues. Trimming pared 6 bases from V and 3 bases from J, leaving 11 bases between. Germline V gives CDR1 KGHSH, CDR2 LQKENI. The table came from immunoSEQ multiplex PCR; TCRdb's copy has only in-frame clones and leaves some out. The sample gives about 44,000 clones, roughly 87% of which show up once; 1% to 1.5% is in the top ten. This clonotype was obtained from a female donor with multiple sclerosis, enrolled in a pregnancy study. V and J are TRBV18 and TRBJ1-1; D might be TRBD1 (6 bases). The sequencing used CD4+ T cells from peripheral blood mononuclear cells, collected after pregnancy. The CDR3 is CASSLRTDTEAFF. In nucleotides, the CDR3 is TGTGCCAGCTCCCTAAGGACAGACACTGAAGCTTTCTTT.